This passage covers 23 T cell receptor beta chains from one sample sequenced in a study of cytomegalovirus exposure and HLA in healthy donors. Generated by immunoSEQ multiplex PCR, the TCRdb table keeps only in-frame clones and is missing some. The sample contains about 78,000 clones, 90% to 96% of which appear only once. The material sequenced was PBMCs. The receptors shown here come from a man aged 18-30 years in good health and CMV-seropositive.

The rearrangement links TRBV9 to TRBJ1-1; D is ambiguous. V dropped 3 bases and J dropped 5 bases, with 8 bases sitting between them. The CDR3 totals 12 residues. The germline gives CDR1 SGDLS, CDR2 YYNGEE. The CDR3 DNA reads TGTGCCAGCAGCGAAAGAGGGACTGAAGCTTTCTTT. Encoded protein: CASSERGTEAFF.

The gene calls are TRBV11-2 and TRBJ2-6; TRBD1 matches at 7 bases. Germline loops: CDR1 SGHAT, CDR2 FQNNGV. This CDR3 has 16 residues. J gave up 2 bases and V 3 bases, and 4 bases lay outside the gene matches. The CDR3, as DNA: TGTGCCAGCAGCTTTTTGCAGGGGGCTGGGGCCAACGTCCTGACTTTC. Residues: CASSFLQGAGANVLTF.

This chain connects TRBV11-2 to TRBJ2-7; perhaps TRBD2 as D (6 bases). The CDR3 is made up of 11 amino acids. Trimming pared 5 bases from V and 6 bases from J, leaving 8 bases between. Germline loops: CDR1 SGHAT, CDR2 FQNNGV. CDR3 sequence reads: CASSRGSEQYF. The CDR3 bases are TGTGCCAGCAGCCGGGGGAGCGAGCAGTACTTC.

The J gene is TRBJ1-2, the V gene TRBV28; 8 bases are a match to TRBD1. There are 13 residues in the CDR3. The junction had 5 bases not matched to a gene; V was cut back by 3 bases and J by 8 bases. Germline CDR1 reads MDHEN; CDR2 reads SYDVKM. DNA of the CDR3: TGTGCCAGCAGTTTTAGACAGGGGAGAGGCTACACCTTC. Protein product: CASSFRQGRGYTF.

The chain is built from TRBV15 and TRBJ2-1; 10 positions match TRBD2. Germline V gene sequence: CDR1 LNHNV, CDR2 YYDKDF (reference sequence). The CDR3 is 15 amino acids. V lost 3 bases and J lost 7; bases outside the gene matches: 6. This CDR3 reads CATSRASGSGNEQFF. In DNA, the CDR3 is TGTGCCACCAGCAGGGCTAGCGGGAGCGGGAATGAGCAGTTCTTC.

The V gene is TRBV27, the J gene TRBJ1-4; TRBD1 agrees at 8 bases. V trimming: 3 bases; J trimming: 7 bases; junction bases outside the gene matches: 4. The germline V gene encodes CDR1 MNHEY and CDR2 SMNVEV (reference sequence). CDR3 length: 14 amino acids. The CDR3: CASSFQGATEKLFF. CDR3 coding DNA: TGTGCCAGCAGTTTTCAGGGGGCAACTGAAAAACTGTTTTTT.

The chain is built from TRBV5-8 and TRBJ2-5, with 13 bases fitting TRBD2. The CDR3 totals 16 residues. CDR1 and CDR2 from the germline V gene are SGHTS and YDEGEE. After removal of 5 bases from V and 3 bases from J, the junction contained 7 bases not matched to a gene. The DNA of the CDR3 is TGTGCCAGCAGTTACCGGACTAGCGGGAGCGAAGAGACCCAGTACTTC. It codes for CASSYRTSGSEETQYF.

This chain links TRBV5-1 with TRBJ2-1; 11 nucleotides line up with TRBD2. Germline V lookup: CDR1 SGHRS, CDR2 YFSETQ. The length of the CDR3 is 15 residues. Trimming cost V 3 bases and J 6 bases; bases outside gene matches: 5. The CDR3 nucleotides are TGCGCCAGCAGCTCCAGACTAGCGGGACTCAATGAGCAGTTCTTC. The encoded protein is CASSSRLAGLNEQFF.

This clone was picked up one time. The V and J genes are TRBV6-1 and TRBJ1-1, with a possible D match to TRBD1 (5 bases). The CDR3 is 14 amino acids. V was trimmed by 2 bases and J by 2 bases, leaving 9 bases between them. Germline V gene data show CDR1 as MNHNS and CDR2 as SASEGT. The CDR3 protein is CASSEMDTNTEAFF. CDR3 bases: TGTGCCAGCAGTGAAATGGACACTAACACTGAAGCTTTCTTT.

This chain joins TRBV6-5 and TRBJ1-5; D may be TRBD1 (6 bases). CDR3 size: 14 residues. Germline CDR1 and CDR2: MNHEY and SVGAGI. Trimming pared 5 bases from V and 4 bases from J, leaving 12 bases between. DNA of the CDR3: TGTGCCAGCAGTCTAGGGACACAGAATCAGCCCCAGCATTTT. This codes for CASSLGTQNQPQHF.

This chain links TRBV9 with TRBJ1-2; D call uncertain. V was shortened by 0 bases and J by 8 bases, with 17 bases between the two germline ends. The germline gives CDR1 SGDLS, CDR2 YYNGEE. The CDR3 covers 15 residues. The CDR3 is CASSVGTAGGIGYTF. The CDR3 bases are TGTGCCAGCAGCGTAGGAACAGCGGGAGGGATAGGCTACACCTTC.

The chain couples TRBV6-4 to TRBJ2-1; TRBD1 agrees at 10 bases. Germline values: CDR1 MRHNA, CDR2 SNTAGT. This CDR3 is built from 17 residues. J was trimmed by 5 bases and V by 0 bases; bases with no gene match: 7. Here the CDR3 DNA reads TGTGCCAGCAGTGACTCCCCCCCCGGGACAGGGGACAATGAGCAGTTCTTC. Residues: CASSDSPPGTGDNEQFF.

This chain links TRBV19 with TRBJ1-2; 7 positions match TRBD1. The germline gives CDR1 LNHDA, CDR2 SQIVND (reference sequence). Trimming cost V 5 bases and J 3 bases; bases outside gene matches: 6. The length of the CDR3 is 14 residues. Written as DNA, the CDR3 is TGTGCCAGTAGTGCGACAGGGAGCGACTATGGCTACACCTTC. Protein sequence: CASSATGSDYGYTF.

A remark on this clone: An end of the junction does not agree with germline; a read error may underlie this. The chain couples TRBV5-6 to TRBJ2-7; possibly TRBD1 for D (6 bases). This CDR3 has 14 amino acids. Germline V gives CDR1 SGHDT, CDR2 YYEEEE. Here the CDR3 DNA reads TGTGCCAGCAGCTTGTCCTGGCAAGGTTGGGGGCAGTACTTT. Translated, it gives CASSLSWQGWGQYF.

This clone was seen once. The chain joins TRBV15 to TRBJ1-5; D may be TRBD1 (5 bases). The germline V gene has CDR1 LNHNV and CDR2 YYDKDF (reference sequence). CDR3 size: 13 residues. V gave up 3 bases and J gave up 9 bases, with 12 bases separating them. The CDR3 is CATSRDGGRPQHF. Written as DNA, the CDR3 is TGTGCCACCAGCAGGGACGGGGGTAGGCCCCAGCATTTT.

The chain combines TRBV9 with TRBJ1-2; D unclear. The germline V gene has CDR1 SGDLS and CDR2 YYNGEE. This CDR3 contains 10 residues. V was trimmed by 10 bases and J by 4 bases, leaving 8 bases between them. For the CDR3, the DNA is TGTGCCCGACACAGCTATGGCTACACCTTC. Its translation is CARHSYGYTF.

The CDR3 is CASSLTSGPQETQYF. DNA of the CDR3: TGTGCCAGCAGTTTGACTAGCGGACCTCAAGAGACCCAGTACTTC. The chain links TRBV27 to TRBJ2-5; 9 nucleotides align to TRBD2. The CDR3 covers 15 residues. CDR1 is MNHEY, CDR2 SMNVEV, per germline (reference sequence). The junction had 4 bases not matched to a gene; V was cut back by 3 bases and J by 2 bases.

The J gene is TRBJ2-7, the V gene TRBV28; 8 bases line up with TRBD1. Trimming took 5 bases from V and 5 from J; bases not matched to a gene: 14. CDR3 size: 16 residues. CDR1 and CDR2 (germline): MDHEN, SYDVKM. CDR3 loop: CASSGGQESRLDEQYF. DNA of the CDR3: TGTGCCAGCAGTGGGGGACAGGAGTCACGCCTCGACGAGCAGTACTTC. Filled out from reference TRBV28 and TRBJ2-7, the complete variable domain reads DVKVTQSSRYLVKRTGEKVFLECVQDMDHENMFWYRQDPGLGLRLIYFSYDVKMKEKGDIPEGYSVSREKKERFSLILESASTNQTSMYLCASSGGQESRLDEQYFGPGTRLTVT.

V and J are TRBV5-4 and TRBJ1-2; D is undetermined. Germline V gene sequence: CDR1 SGHNT, CDR2 YYREEE (reference sequence). Trimming stripped 1 base from V and 8 bases from J, with 9 bases between. This CDR3 is built from 12 residues. For the CDR3, the DNA is TGTGCCAGCAGCTTGAACGGGGTGGGCTACACCTTC. Its translation: CASSLNGVGYTF. The entire variable domain, with the rest obtained from reference TRBV5-4 and TRBJ1-2, is as follows: ETGVTQSPTHLIKTRGQQVTLRCSSQSGHNTVSWYQQALGQGPQFIFQYYREEENGRGNFPPRFSGLQFPNYSSELNVNALELDDSALYLCASSLNGVGYTFGSGTRLTVV.

The chain is built from TRBV16 and TRBJ1-2; D not resolved. Trimming stripped 0 bases from V and 4 bases from J, with 9 bases between. Germline V gene data show CDR1 as KGHSY and CDR2 as FQNENV. The length of the CDR3 is 14 residues. CDR3 sequence reads: CASSQSMETYGYTF. For the CDR3, the DNA is TGTGCCAGCAGCCAATCTATGGAGACCTATGGCTACACCTTC. The full variable domain, in which reference TRBV16 and TRBJ1-2 provide the parts outside the CDR3, is GEEVAQTPKHLVRGEGQKAKLYCAPIKGHSYVFWYQQVLKNEFKFLISFQNENVFDETGMPKERFSAKCLPNSPCSLEIQATKLEDSAVYFCASSQSMETYGYTFGSGTRLTVV.

The chain recombines TRBV5-4 with TRBJ2-5; the D gene is possibly TRBD2 (6 bases). V was pared by 0 bases and J by 1 base, with 13 bases between. This CDR3 has 16 residues. CDR1 is SGHNT, CDR2 YYREEE, per germline (reference sequence). Here the CDR3 reads CASSLGIARGQETQYF. CDR3 nucleotides: TGTGCCAGCAGCTTGGGAATAGCGCGGGGCCAAGAGACCCAGTACTTC.

A single count supports this clone. The rearrangement uses TRBV28 and TRBJ2-7; tentatively, D is TRBD2 (5 bases). V gave up 4 bases and J gave up 7 bases, with 11 bases separating them. Germline loops: CDR1 MDHEN, CDR2 SYDVKM. The CDR3 is made up of 12 amino acids. CDR3 coding DNA: TGTGCCAGCAGTTCCAACGGGGAAGAGCAGTACTTC. Its translation: CASSSNGEEQYF.

The chain links TRBV27 to TRBJ2-7; no firm D call. V gave up 4 bases and J gave up 5 bases, with 9 bases separating them. The germline V gene encodes CDR1 MNHEY and CDR2 SMNVEV (reference sequence). The CDR3 sequence is 12 residues long. The CDR3 coding sequence is TGTGCCAGCAGTTCCCTCTCGGACGAGCAGTACTTC. It yields the protein CASSSLSDEQYF.